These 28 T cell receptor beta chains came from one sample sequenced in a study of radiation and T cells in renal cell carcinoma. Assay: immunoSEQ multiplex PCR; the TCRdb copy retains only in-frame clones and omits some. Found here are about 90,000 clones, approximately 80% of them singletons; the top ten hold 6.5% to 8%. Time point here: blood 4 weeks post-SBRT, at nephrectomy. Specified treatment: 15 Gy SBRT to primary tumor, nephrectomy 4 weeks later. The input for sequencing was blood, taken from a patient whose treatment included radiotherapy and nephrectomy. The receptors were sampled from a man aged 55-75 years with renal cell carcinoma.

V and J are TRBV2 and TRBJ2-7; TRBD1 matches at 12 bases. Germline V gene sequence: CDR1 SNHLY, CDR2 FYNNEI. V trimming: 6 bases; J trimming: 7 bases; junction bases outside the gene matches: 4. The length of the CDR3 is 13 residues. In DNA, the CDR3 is TGTGCCAGCAGGGGGACAGGGGGCGCTGAGCAGTACTTC. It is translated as CASRGTGGAEQYF.

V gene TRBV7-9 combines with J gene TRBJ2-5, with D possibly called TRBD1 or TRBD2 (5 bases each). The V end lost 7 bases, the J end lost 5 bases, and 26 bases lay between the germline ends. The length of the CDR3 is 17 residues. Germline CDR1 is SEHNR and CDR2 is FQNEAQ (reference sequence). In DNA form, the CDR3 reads TGTGCCAGCAACTCTCCGGACCAGGGACGAAGAGAGGAGACCCAGTACTTC. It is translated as CASNSPDQGRREETQYF. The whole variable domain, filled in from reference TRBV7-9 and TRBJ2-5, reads DTGVSQNPRHKITKRGQNVTFRCDPISEHNRLYWYRQTLGQGPEFLTYFQNEAQLEKSRLLSDRFSAERPKGSFSTLEIQRTEQGDSAMYLCASNSPDQGRREETQYFGPGTRLLVL.

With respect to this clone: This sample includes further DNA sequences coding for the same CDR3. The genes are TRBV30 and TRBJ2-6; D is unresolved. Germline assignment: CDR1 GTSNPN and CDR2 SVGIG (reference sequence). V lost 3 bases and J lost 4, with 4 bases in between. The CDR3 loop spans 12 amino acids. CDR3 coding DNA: TGTGCCTGGAGCCCCGGGGCCAACGTCCTGACTTTC. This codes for CAWSPGANVLTF. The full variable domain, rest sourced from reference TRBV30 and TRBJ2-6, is SQTIHQWPATLVQPVGSPLSLECTVEGTSNPNLYWYRQAAGRGLQLLFYSVGIGQISSEVPQNLSASRPQDRQFILSSKKLLLSDSGFYLCAWSPGANVLTFGAGSRLTVL.

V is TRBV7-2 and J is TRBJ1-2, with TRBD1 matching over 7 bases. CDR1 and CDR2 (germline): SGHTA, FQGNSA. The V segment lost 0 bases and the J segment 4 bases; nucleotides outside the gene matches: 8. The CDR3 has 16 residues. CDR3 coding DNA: TGTGCCAGCAGCTTAGCAAGTGAACGGACAGGCTATGGCTACACCTTC. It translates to CASSLASERTGYGYTF.

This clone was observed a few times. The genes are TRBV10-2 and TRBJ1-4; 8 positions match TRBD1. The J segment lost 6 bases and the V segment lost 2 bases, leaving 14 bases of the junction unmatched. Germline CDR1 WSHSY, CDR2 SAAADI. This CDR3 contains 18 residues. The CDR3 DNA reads TGCGCCAGCAGTGAGGGATTATGGACAGGGAGTGTAGATGAAAAACTGTTTTTT. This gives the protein CASSEGLWTGSVDEKLFF.

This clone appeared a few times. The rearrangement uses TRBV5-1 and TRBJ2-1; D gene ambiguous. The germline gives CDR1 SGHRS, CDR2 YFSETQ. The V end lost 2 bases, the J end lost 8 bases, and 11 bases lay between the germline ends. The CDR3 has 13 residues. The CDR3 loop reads CASSFRTAYEQFF. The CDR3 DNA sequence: TGCGCCAGCAGCTTCCGGACCGCCTATGAGCAGTTCTTC.

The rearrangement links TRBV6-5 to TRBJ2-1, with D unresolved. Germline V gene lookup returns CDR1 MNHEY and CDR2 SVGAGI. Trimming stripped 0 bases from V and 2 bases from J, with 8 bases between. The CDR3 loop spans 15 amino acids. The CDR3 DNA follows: TGTGCCAGCAGTTACTCTCCCCGGGCCTACAATGAGCAGTTCTTC. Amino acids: CASSYSPRAYNEQFF.

The DNA of the CDR3 is TGTGCCAGTAGTAGAACTCCGGGACTAGCCTCAGAGCAGTACTTC. Protein product: CASSRTPGLASEQYF. The J gene is TRBJ2-7, the V gene TRBV19, with 9 bases identical to TRBD2. Germline trimming cut 4 bases from V and 7 bases from J; bases unmatched to any gene: 11. Germline V gene data show CDR1 as LNHDA and CDR2 as SQIVND (reference sequence). The length of the CDR3 is 15 residues.

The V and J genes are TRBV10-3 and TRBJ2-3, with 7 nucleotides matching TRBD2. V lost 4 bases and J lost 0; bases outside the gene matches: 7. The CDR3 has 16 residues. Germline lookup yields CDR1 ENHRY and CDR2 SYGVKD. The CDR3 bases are TGTGCCATCAGTGTGTTCGCTAGCGGCAGCACAGATACGCAGTATTTT. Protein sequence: CAISVFASGSTDTQYF.

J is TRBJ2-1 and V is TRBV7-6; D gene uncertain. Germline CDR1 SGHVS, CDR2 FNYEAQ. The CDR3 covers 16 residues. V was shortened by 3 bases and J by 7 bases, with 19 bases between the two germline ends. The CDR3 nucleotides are TGTGCCAGCAGCTTTGGCCTGGGCCTACTGGGGAATGAGCAGTTCTTC. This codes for CASSFGLGLLGNEQFF. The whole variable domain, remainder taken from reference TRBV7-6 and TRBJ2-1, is GAGVSQSPRYKVTKRGQDVALRCDPISGHVSLYWYRQALGQGPEFLTYFNYEAQQDKSGLPNDRFSAERPEGSISTLTIQRTEQRDSAMYRCASSFGLGLLGNEQFFGPGTRLTVL.

CDR3 in amino acids: CASSSRAGSTYNEQFF. The CDR3 DNA reads as TGTGCCAGCAGCTCCCGAGCAGGGAGTACCTACAATGAGCAGTTCTTC. The chain has TRBV5-4 and TRBJ2-1; D might be TRBD1 or TRBD2, each matching 5 bases. Germline assignment: CDR1 SGHNT and CDR2 YYREEE (reference sequence). V was trimmed by 3 bases and J by 2 bases, leaving 15 bases between them. The length of the CDR3 is 16 residues.

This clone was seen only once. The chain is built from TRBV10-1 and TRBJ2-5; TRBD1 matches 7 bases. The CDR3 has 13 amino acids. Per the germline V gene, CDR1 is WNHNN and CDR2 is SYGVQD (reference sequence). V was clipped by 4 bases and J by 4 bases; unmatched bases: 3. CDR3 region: CASSGTGRETQYF. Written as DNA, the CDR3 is TGCGCCAGCAGTGGGACAGGACGAGAGACCCAGTACTTC.

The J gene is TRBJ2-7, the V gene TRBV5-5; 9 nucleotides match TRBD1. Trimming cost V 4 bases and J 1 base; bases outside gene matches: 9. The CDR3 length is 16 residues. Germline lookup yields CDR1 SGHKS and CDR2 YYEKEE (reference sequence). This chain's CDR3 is CASSNHRGQGSYEQYF. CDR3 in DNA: TGTGCCAGCAGCAATCACAGGGGGCAGGGGTCCTACGAGCAGTACTTC.

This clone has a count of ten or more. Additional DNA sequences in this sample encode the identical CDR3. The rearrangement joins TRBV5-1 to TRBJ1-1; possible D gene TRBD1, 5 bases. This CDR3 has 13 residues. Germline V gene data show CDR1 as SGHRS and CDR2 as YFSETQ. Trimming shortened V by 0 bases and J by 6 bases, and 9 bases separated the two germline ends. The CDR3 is CASSLAGGAEAFF. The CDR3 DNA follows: TGCGCCAGCAGCTTGGCGGGGGGTGCTGAAGCTTTCTTT.

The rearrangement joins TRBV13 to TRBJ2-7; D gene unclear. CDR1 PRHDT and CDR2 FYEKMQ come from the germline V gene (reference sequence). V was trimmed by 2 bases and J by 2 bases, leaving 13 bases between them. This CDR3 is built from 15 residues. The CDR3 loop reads CASSLRVLTTYEQYF. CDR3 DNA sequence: TGTGCCAGCAGCTTACGGGTCCTTACTACCTACGAGCAGTACTTC.

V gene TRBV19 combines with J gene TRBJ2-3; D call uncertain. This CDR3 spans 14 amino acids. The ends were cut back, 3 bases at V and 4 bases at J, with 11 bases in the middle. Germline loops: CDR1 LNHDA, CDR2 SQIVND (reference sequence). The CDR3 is CASSIRAAADTQYF. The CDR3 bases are TGTGCCAGTAGTATCCGGGCGGCGGCAGATACGCAGTATTTT.

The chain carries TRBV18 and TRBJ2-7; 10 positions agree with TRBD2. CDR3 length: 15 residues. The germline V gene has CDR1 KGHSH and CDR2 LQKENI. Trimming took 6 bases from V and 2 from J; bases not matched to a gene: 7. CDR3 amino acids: CASSPSGRVTYEQYF. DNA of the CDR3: TGTGCCAGCTCTCCCAGCGGGAGGGTGACCTACGAGCAGTACTTC.

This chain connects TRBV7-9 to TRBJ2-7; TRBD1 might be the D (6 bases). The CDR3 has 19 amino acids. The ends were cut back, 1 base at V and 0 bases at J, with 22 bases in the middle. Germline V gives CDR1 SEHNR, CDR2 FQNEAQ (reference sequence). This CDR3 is CASSLERGWLGRSSYEQYF. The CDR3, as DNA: TGTGCCAGCAGCTTAGAGAGGGGGTGGCTAGGACGTAGCTCCTACGAGCAGTACTTC.

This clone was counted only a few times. CDR3 nucleotides: TGTGCCAGCAGCTCGGGGACCGCGAGTACGCAGTATTTT. Translating it yields CASSSGTASTQYF. The V and J genes are TRBV7-6 and TRBJ2-3, with D tentatively TRBD1 or TRBD2 (5 bases each). This CDR3 has 13 residues. Trimming took 4 bases from V and 8 from J, leaving 13 bases between them. In germline, CDR1 is SGHVS, CDR2 FNYEAQ.

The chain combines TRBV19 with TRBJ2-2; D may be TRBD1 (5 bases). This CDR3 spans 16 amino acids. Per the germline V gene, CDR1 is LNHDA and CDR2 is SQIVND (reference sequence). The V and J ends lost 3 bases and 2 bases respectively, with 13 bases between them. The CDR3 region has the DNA TGTGCCAGTAGTATTGTGTGGGGCCTAAACACCGGGGAGCTGTTTTTT. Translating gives CASSIVWGLNTGELFF.

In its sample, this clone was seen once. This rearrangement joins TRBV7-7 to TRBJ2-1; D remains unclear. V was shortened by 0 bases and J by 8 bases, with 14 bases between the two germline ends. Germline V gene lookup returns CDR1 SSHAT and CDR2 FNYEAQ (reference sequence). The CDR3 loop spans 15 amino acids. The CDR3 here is CASSLAELQQDEQFF. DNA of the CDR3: TGTGCCAGCAGCTTAGCGGAGTTACAGCAGGATGAGCAGTTCTTC.

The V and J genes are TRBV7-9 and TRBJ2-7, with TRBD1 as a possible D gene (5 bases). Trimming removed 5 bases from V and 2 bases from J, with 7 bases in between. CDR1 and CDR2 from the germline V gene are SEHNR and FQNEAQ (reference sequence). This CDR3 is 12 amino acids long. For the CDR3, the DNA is TGTGCCAGCAGCCCACAGGCCTACGAGCAGTACTTC. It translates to CASSPQAYEQYF.

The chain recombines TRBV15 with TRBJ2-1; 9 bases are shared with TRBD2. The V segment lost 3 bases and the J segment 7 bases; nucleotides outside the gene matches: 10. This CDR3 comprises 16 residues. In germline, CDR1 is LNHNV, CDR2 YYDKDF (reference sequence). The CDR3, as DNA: TGTGCCACCAGCAGTGACGTGGGACTAGCTGTAAATGAGCAGTTCTTC. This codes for CATSSDVGLAVNEQFF.

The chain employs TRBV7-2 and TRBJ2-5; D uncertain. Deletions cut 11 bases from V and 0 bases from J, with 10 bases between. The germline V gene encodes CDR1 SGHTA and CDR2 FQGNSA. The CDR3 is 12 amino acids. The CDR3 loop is CASQPNQETQYF. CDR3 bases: TGTGCCTCCCAGCCCAACCAAGAGACCCAGTACTTC.

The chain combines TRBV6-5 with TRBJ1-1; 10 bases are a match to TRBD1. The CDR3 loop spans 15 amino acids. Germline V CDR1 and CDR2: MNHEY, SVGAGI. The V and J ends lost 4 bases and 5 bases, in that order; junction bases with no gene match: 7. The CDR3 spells CASSSRQGARTEAFF. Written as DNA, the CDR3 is TGTGCCAGCAGTTCCCGACAGGGGGCGCGAACTGAAGCTTTCTTT.

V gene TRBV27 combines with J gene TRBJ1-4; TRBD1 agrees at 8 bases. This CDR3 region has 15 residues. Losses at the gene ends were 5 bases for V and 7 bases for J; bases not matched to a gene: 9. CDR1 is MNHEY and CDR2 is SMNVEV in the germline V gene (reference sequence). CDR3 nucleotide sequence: TGTGCCAGCAGTCGCACAGGGGGGGTTAGTGAAAAACTGTTTTTT. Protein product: CASSRTGGVSEKLFF.

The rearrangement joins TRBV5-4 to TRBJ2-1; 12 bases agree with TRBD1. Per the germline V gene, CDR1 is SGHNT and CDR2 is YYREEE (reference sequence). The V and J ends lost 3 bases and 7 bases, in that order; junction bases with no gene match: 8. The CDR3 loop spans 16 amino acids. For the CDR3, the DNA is TGTGCCAGCAGCTCCCGGGACAGGGGGCATAGTAATGAGCAGTTCTTC. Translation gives CASSSRDRGHSNEQFF.

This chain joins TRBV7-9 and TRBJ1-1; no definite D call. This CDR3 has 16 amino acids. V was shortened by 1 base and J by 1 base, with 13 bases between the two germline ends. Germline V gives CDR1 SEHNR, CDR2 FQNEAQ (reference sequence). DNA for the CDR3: TGTGCCAGCAGCTTAGAGGTCCCGGGTTCGAACACTGAAGCTTTCTTT. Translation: CASSLEVPGSNTEAFF. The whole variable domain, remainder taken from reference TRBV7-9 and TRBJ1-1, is DTGVSQNPRHKITKRGQNVTFRCDPISEHNRLYWYRQTLGQGPEFLTYFQNEAQLEKSRLLSDRFSAERPKGSFSTLEIQRTEQGDSAMYLCASSLEVPGSNTEAFFGQGTRLTVV.